The 9 T cell receptor beta chains listed next were all sequenced from one sample in a study of blood T cell repertoires in COVID-19. TCRdb's copy holds only in-frame clones and misses some; the assay was immunoSEQ multiplex PCR. The sample contains 150,000 to 200,000 clones, over 70% of which appear only once. What was sequenced was PBMCs or T cells enriched from blood (not recorded which). Source of these receptors: a man aged 60 to 69 who had been exposed to COVID-19.

This chain uses TRBV14 with TRBJ2-3; 8 bases agree with TRBD2. The CDR3 loop spans 17 amino acids. Losses at the gene ends were 4 bases for V and 1 base for J; bases not matched to a gene: 10. Germline values: CDR1 SGHDN, CDR2 FVKESK. CDR3 nucleotides: TGTGCCAGCAGCCCGAGGTGGAGGCGGGGGGGCACAGATACGCAGTATTTT. Translating gives CASSPRWRRGGTDTQYF.

The chain couples TRBV28 to TRBJ1-2, with 12 bases aligning to TRBD1. Germline assignment: CDR1 MDHEN and CDR2 SYDVKM. The ends lost 4 bases at V and 4 bases at J; junction bases unmatched: 10. This CDR3 spans 17 amino acids. CDR3 residues: CASSSRWGTGGGYGYTF. In nucleotides, the CDR3 is TGTGCCAGCAGTTCACGGTGGGGGACAGGGGGCGGCTATGGCTACACCTTC.

The chain has TRBV9 and TRBJ1-4; D remains ambiguous. Germline CDR1 reads SGDLS; CDR2 reads YYNGEE. The length of the CDR3 is 15 residues. The V gene lost 1 base and the J gene lost 6 bases, with 13 bases spanning the gap. CDR3 sequence: CASSVSLKRDEKLFF. CDR3 nucleotides: TGTGCCAGCAGCGTATCCCTTAAGCGGGATGAAAAACTGTTTTTT.

Regarding this clone: Distinct nucleotide sequences in the sample also encode this CDR3. The genes are TRBV24-1 and TRBJ1-5; a weak D match, TRBD1 (5 bases). The CDR3 extends over 14 amino acids. CDR1 is KGHDR and CDR2 is SFDVKD in the germline V gene. V was trimmed by 8 bases and J by 1 base, leaving 11 bases between them. The DNA for the CDR3 is TGTGCCACCATGGCTGGGGCGAGCAATCAGCCCCAGCATTTT. Amino acid sequence: CATMAGASNQPQHF.

In this sample, this clone is medium-sized. The V and J genes are TRBV5-8 and TRBJ1-5, with D unclear. Per the germline V gene, CDR1 is SGHTS and CDR2 is YDEGEE. V was pared by 0 bases and J by 0 bases, with 10 bases between. The CDR3 runs to 16 residues. CDR3 protein: CASSLGQAYSNQPQHF. The CDR3 DNA reads TGTGCCAGCAGCTTGGGCCAGGCATATAGCAATCAGCCCCAGCATTTT.

The chain carries TRBV24-1 and TRBJ2-6; 8 bases match TRBD1. Germline V gene sequence: CDR1 KGHDR, CDR2 SFDVKD. The length of the CDR3 is 15 residues. Losses at the gene ends were 9 bases for V and 0 bases for J; bases not matched to a gene: 3. CDR3 nucleotide sequence: TGTGCCACCTGGACAGGGAGCTCTGGGGCCAACGTCCTGACTTTC. As protein: CATWTGSSGANVLTF.

The chain joins TRBV27 to TRBJ2-5; D might be TRBD1 (5 bases). Germline assignment: CDR1 MNHEY and CDR2 SMNVEV (reference sequence). The V gene lost 3 bases and the J gene lost 5 bases, with 13 bases spanning the gap. The CDR3 length is 14 residues. CDR3 coding DNA: TGTGCCAGCAGTTTTCGTAAGGGGTCGGAGACCCAGTACTTC. This translates into CASSFRKGSETQYF.

The chain employs TRBV5-4 and TRBJ2-7; no clear D. In germline, CDR1 is SGHNT, CDR2 YYREEE (reference sequence). The length of the CDR3 is 14 residues. V lost 2 bases to trimming and J lost 7 bases, with 16 bases between them. The CDR3: CASSLVGGVGEQYF. The CDR3 DNA reads as TGTGCCAGCAGCTTAGTTGGCGGAGTGGGTGAGCAGTACTTC.

Notes on this clone: This same CDR3 is encoded by further DNA sequences in the sample. The V gene is TRBV11-3, the J gene TRBJ2-1, with TRBD2 as a possible D gene (6 bases). V gave up 1 base and J gave up 1 base, with 8 bases separating them. This CDR3 has 15 amino acids. The germline V gene has CDR1 SGHNT and CDR2 YENEEA. The CDR3 spells CASSLGGVSYNEQFF. Here the CDR3 DNA reads TGTGCCAGCAGCTTAGGGGGGGTTTCCTACAATGAGCAGTTCTTC.